This TCR beta chain was sequenced in a study of T-cell reconstitution after alpha-beta-depleted transplantation in children. Regarding the study as a whole: At around two months after transplant, the alpha-beta T cells were reportedly derived from several hundred expanded clones that came from non-depleted graft cells. One year after transplant, T-cell counts and diversity came mostly from newly produced T cells. Surviving recipient T cells and thymic progenitors accounted for the high day-60 TCRbeta diversity observed in some patients.

The authors prepared the TCRbeta library with unique molecular identifiers. A single record per CDR3 protein comes from TCRdb applying MiXCR to the PCR reads. The data show 300,000 to 400,000 distinct CDR3 sequences, around 15% seen once. There are a few counts of this clonotype. Its antigen is unknown. The CDR3 has 13 amino acids. Germline V gene sequence: CDR1 MNHEY, CDR2 SVGEGT. Trimming cost V 8 bases and J 2 bases, with 10 bases left between them. The TCR comes from a male patient under 10 years old who had a stem cell transplant for acute lymphoblastic leukemia, so the T cells may come from the graft donor. The sequencing used PBMCs, mostly from graft donor cells, collected 360 days after TCRalphabeta/CD19-depleted stem cell transplant. V gene TRBV6-2 or TRBV6-3 combines with J gene TRBJ2-1; D is perhaps TRBD2 (5 bases). The CDR3 loop reads CASHRGTYNEQFF. The CDR3 region has the DNA TGTGCCAGCCATCGGGGAACCTACAATGAGCAGTTCTTC.